A selection of T cell receptor beta chains follows, all from one sample in a study of blood T cell repertoires in COVID-19. Libraries were prepared by immunoSEQ multiplex PCR; TCRdb keeps only in-frame clonotypes and omits some of them. The table lists over 120,000 clones, 87% of them singletons. Sequencing used peripheral blood. The receptors originated from a man in his fifties who had recovered from COVID-19. Each CDR3 is given with its conserved first and last residue. Fields, in order: clone size, D gene, V gene, J gene, CDR3 protein, CDR3 DNA. The D gene is left open where the match is weak. Not all rows give a size; the values are once, few, many and, for expanded clones, a class.

>-|TRBD1|TRBV9|TRBJ2-3
CASSVAGQGGTDTQYF
TGTGCCAGCAGCGTAGCTGGACAGGGGGGCACAGATACGCAGTATTTT
>-|-|TRBV19|TRBJ1-4
CASSQETNEKLFF
TGTGCCAGTAGCCAGGAAACTAATGAAAAACTGTTTTTT
>-|TRBD2|TRBV5-1|TRBJ2-3
CASSLEVGPGGYF
TGCGCCAGCAGCTTGGAGGTAGGGCCGGGAGGTTATTTT
>-|TRBD2|TRBV7-2|TRBJ2-1
CASSYGTSGAAYNEQFF
TGTGCCAGCAGCTACGGGACTAGCGGGGCCGCCTACAATGAGCAGTTCTTC
>-|TRBD1|TRBV6-5|TRBJ1-5
CAATWGDRANQPQHF
TGTGCCGCTACCTGGGGCGACAGGGCAAATCAGCCCCAGCATTTT
>-|-|TRBV3-1/TRBV3-2|TRBJ1-3
CASSQGSDSGNTIYF
TGTGCCAGCAGCCAAGGTTCAGATTCTGGAAACACCATATATTTT
>-|-|TRBV25-1|TRBJ1-1
CASSGLPPGQPNTEAFF
TGTGCCAGCAGTGGCCTCCCGCCGGGACAACCAAACACTGAAGCTTTCTTT
>-|TRBD1|TRBV7-9|TRBJ1-1
CASSLWAGGNGDTEAFF
TGTGCCAGCAGCTTATGGGCAGGGGGCAACGGCGACACTGAAGCTTTCTTT
>once|TRBD1|TRBV6-1|TRBJ2-1
CASSEFLWDRGPEQFF
TGTGCCAGCAGTGAATTCCTTTGGGACAGGGGGCCTGAGCAGTTCTTC
>-|TRBD2|TRBV10-3|TRBJ2-5
CAIGGGETQYF
TGTGCCATCGGGGGAGGGGAGACCCAGTACTTC
>-|-|TRBV3-1/TRBV3-2|TRBJ1-1
CASSQVSENTEAFF
TGTGCCAGCAGCCAAGTCTCAGAGAACACTGAAGCTTTCTTT
>-|-|TRBV4-3|TRBJ2-7
CASSPGQSAYEQYF
TGCGCCAGCAGTCCAGGACAGTCTGCCTACGAGCAGTACTTC
>-|-|TRBV7-9|TRBJ2-3
CASVLAGARDTQYF
TGTGCCAGCGTGCTCGCGGGGGCCCGAGATACGCAGTATTTT
>-|-|TRBV25-1|TRBJ2-1
CASSDGHFYEQFF
TGTGCCAGCAGTGATGGGCATTTTTATGAGCAGTTCTTC
>-|-|TRBV2|TRBJ1-1
CASTQHTEAFF
TGTGCCAGCACACAGCACACTGAAGCTTTCTTT
>-|-|TRBV9|TRBJ2-5
CASSRSPLYNSYLMTQETQYF
TGTGCCAGCAGCAGGTCGCCCCTCTACAATTCATACCTGATGACACAAGAGACCCAGTACTTC
>-|-|TRBV7-9|TRBJ1-4
CASSLSGDREKLFF
TGTGCCAGCAGCTTATCAGGGGATAGAGAAAAACTGTTTTTT